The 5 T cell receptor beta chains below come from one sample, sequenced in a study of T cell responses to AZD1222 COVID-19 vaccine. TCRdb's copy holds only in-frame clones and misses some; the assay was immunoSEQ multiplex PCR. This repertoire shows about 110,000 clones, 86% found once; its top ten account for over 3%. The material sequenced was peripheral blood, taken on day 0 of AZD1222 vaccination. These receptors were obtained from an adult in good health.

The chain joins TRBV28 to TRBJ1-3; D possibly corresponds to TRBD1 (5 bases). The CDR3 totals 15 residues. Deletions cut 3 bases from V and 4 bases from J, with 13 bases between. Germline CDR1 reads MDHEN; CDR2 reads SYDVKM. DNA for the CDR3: TGTGCCAGCAGTTTGGCAGGGCCAACGGGAAACACCATATATTTT. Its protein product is CASSLAGPTGNTIYF.

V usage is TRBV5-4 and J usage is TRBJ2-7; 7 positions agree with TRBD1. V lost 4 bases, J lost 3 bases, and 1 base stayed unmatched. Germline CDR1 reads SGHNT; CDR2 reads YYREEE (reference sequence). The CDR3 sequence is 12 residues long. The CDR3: CASSRDSYEQYF. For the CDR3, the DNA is TGTGCCAGCAGCAGGGACAGCTACGAGCAGTACTTC.

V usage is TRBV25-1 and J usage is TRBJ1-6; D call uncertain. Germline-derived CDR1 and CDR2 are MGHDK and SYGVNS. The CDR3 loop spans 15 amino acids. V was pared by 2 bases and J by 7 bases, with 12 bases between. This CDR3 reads CASSEGVQKNSPLHF. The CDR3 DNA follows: TGTGCCAGCAGTGAAGGGGTCCAGAAAAATTCACCCCTCCACTTT.

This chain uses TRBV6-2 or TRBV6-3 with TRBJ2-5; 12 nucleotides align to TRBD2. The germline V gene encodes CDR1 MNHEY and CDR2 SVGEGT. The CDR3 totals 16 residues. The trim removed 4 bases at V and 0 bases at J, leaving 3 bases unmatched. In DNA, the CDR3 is TGTGCCAGCAGTTCAGGACTAGCGGGGCACCAAGAGACCCAGTACTTC. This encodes CASSSGLAGHQETQYF.

The CDR3 loop is CATPRASGATGTGELFF. The CDR3 region has the DNA TGTGCCACCCCCCGGGCTAGCGGGGCCACCGGAACCGGGGAGCTGTTTTTT. This chain links TRBV7-9 with TRBJ2-2, with 9 bases lining up with TRBD2. Losses at the gene ends were 10 bases for V and 5 bases for J; bases not matched to a gene: 17. This CDR3 is 17 amino acids long. Germline V gene data show CDR1 as SEHNR and CDR2 as FQNEAQ (reference sequence).